One and the same sample provided the 24 T cell receptor beta chains below, sequenced in a study of blood T cell repertoires in COVID-19. Using immunoSEQ multiplex PCR, the repertoire was profiled, and TCRdb retains in-frame clones only, with some absent. The top ten clones hold around 2% of a sample with over 150,000 clones, 88% of them seen once. What was sequenced was peripheral blood. The receptors originated from a man between 50 and 59 years old who had recovered from COVID-19.

This clone was observed a single time. This rearrangement joins TRBV27 to TRBJ1-1; 7 positions agree with TRBD1. The germline V gene has CDR1 MNHEY and CDR2 SMNVEV (reference sequence). The V gene end was trimmed by 7 bases and the J gene end by 2 bases; junction bases not matched to a gene: 7. The CDR3 is 14 amino acids. Here the CDR3 reads CASNPHRGNTEAFF. CDR3 DNA: TGTGCCAGCAACCCCCACAGGGGAAACACTGAAGCTTTCTTT.

Here the CDR3 reads CASSPSGGGRTDTQYF. The CDR3 coding sequence is TGTGCCAGCAGCCCGAGCGGGGGTGGCCGCACAGATACGCAGTATTTT. This chain links TRBV4-2 with TRBJ2-3; 8 bases align to TRBD2. The germline CDR1 and CDR2 sequences are LGHNA and YNFKEQ. There are 16 residues in the CDR3. Losses at the gene ends were 4 bases for V and 1 base for J; bases not matched to a gene: 7.

This clone showed up just a few times. The J gene is TRBJ1-3, the V gene TRBV11-2; 7 positions agree with TRBD1. There are 15 residues in the CDR3. V lost 4 bases and J lost 4; bases outside the gene matches: 7. Germline CDR1 reads SGHAT; CDR2 reads FQNNGV. The CDR3 nucleotides read TGTGCCAGCAGCTCCCAGACAGGGTGGGGAAACACCATATATTTT. Translating it yields CASSSQTGWGNTIYF.

This rearrangement joins TRBV5-1 to TRBJ2-6; D is perhaps TRBD1 (6 bases). V lost 1 base and J 2 bases, leaving 16 bases between the germline ends. Germline V lookup: CDR1 SGHRS, CDR2 YFSETQ. The CDR3 extends over 18 amino acids. The CDR3 sequence: CASSLLEQGEAGANVLTF. The CDR3 DNA reads as TGCGCCAGCAGCTTGTTAGAACAGGGCGAAGCTGGGGCCAACGTCCTGACTTTC. The entire variable domain, with the rest obtained from reference TRBV5-1 and TRBJ2-6, is as follows: KAGVTQTPRYLIKTRGQQVTLSCSPISGHRSVSWYQQTPGQGLQFLFEYFSETQRNKGNFPGRFSGRQFSNSRSEMNVSTLELGDSALYLCASSLLEQGEAGANVLTFGAGSRLTVL.

J is TRBJ2-7 and V is TRBV2; D possibly corresponds to TRBD1 (6 bases). This CDR3 region has 15 residues. Trimming shortened V by 5 bases and J by 2 bases, and 16 bases separated the two germline ends. Germline V CDR1 and CDR2: SNHLY, FYNNEI. The CDR3 loop is CASSIVRQVPYEQYF. CDR3 nucleotide sequence: TGTGCCAGCAGTATTGTAAGACAGGTCCCCTACGAGCAGTACTTC. Looking up the rest from reference TRBV2 and TRBJ2-7 gives the full variable domain: EPEVTQTPSHQVTQMGQEVILRCVPISNHLYFYWYRQILGQKVEFLVSFYNNEISEKSEIFDDQFSVERPDGSNFTLKIRSTKLEDSAMYFCASSIVRQVPYEQYFGPGTRLTVT.

J is TRBJ2-1 and V is TRBV5-1; 9 bases align to TRBD1. The length of the CDR3 is 15 residues. CDR1 is SGHRS, CDR2 YFSETQ, per germline. Trimming cost V 4 bases and J 3 bases; bases outside gene matches: 5. The CDR3 loop is CASSPGQGRYNEQFF. The CDR3, as DNA: TGCGCCAGCAGCCCGGGACAGGGCCGCTACAATGAGCAGTTCTTC. Based on the CDR3 plus reference TRBV5-1 and TRBJ2-1, the full variable domain is KAGVTQTPRYLIKTRGQQVTLSCSPISGHRSVSWYQQTPGQGLQFLFEYFSETQRNKGNFPGRFSGRQFSNSRSEMNVSTLELGDSALYLCASSPGQGRYNEQFFGPGTRLTVL.

This rearrangement joins TRBV7-9 to TRBJ2-1; 7 nucleotides line up with TRBD1. Trimming cost V 3 bases and J 6 bases; bases outside gene matches: 2. The CDR3 consists of 13 residues. Germline-derived CDR1 and CDR2 are SEHNR and FQNEAQ (reference sequence). The CDR3 DNA is TGTGCCAGCAGCTTGACAGGGCCCAATGAGCAGTTCTTC. It specifies CASSLTGPNEQFF.

The chain is built from TRBV2 and TRBJ1-4; tentative D call: TRBD1 (5 bases). V lost 7 bases and J 0 bases, leaving 12 bases between the germline ends. The germline gives CDR1 SNHLY, CDR2 FYNNEI. This CDR3 is built from 15 residues. CDR3 sequence reads: CASTIPGATNEKLFF. CDR3 sequence (DNA): TGTGCCAGCACGATCCCGGGGGCAACTAATGAAAAACTGTTTTTT.

This sequence joins TRBV6-2 or TRBV6-3 and TRBJ2-2; 8 nucleotides match TRBD2. This CDR3 comprises 16 residues. V lost 5 bases, J lost 0 bases, and 5 bases stayed unmatched. CDR1 and CDR2 (germline): MNHEY, SVGEGT. CDR3 protein: CASSHPGLANTGELFF. In nucleotides, the CDR3 is TGTGCCAGCAGTCATCCGGGACTAGCGAACACCGGGGAGCTGTTTTTT.

The V gene is TRBV29-1, the J gene TRBJ2-4, with D perhaps matching TRBD1 (5 bases). V lost 8 bases and J lost 3, with 11 bases in between. Germline CDR1 and CDR2: SQVTM and ANQGSEA. The CDR3 loop spans 12 amino acids. The CDR3: CSFRQNKNIQYF. In nucleotides, the CDR3 is TGCAGCTTCCGACAGAACAAAAACATTCAGTACTTC. The variable domain in full, completed from reference TRBV29-1 and TRBJ2-4, reads SAVISQKPSRDICQRGTSLTIQCQVDSQVTMMFWYRQQPGQSLTLIATANQGSEATYESGFVIDKFPISRPNLTFSTLTVSNMSPEDSSIYLCSFRQNKNIQYFGAGTRLSVL.

This clone was found a few times. This chain joins TRBV28 and TRBJ1-4; TRBD1 aligns across 9 bases. Germline V gene sequence: CDR1 MDHEN, CDR2 SYDVKM. CDR3 length: 16 amino acids. V shed 6 bases and J 8 bases; nucleotides not matched to a gene: 13. The CDR3 nucleotides are TGTGCCAGCAGCTCAAGGGCACAGGGGGCTCACGAAAAACTGTTTTTT. The encoded protein is CASSSRAQGAHEKLFF.

This rearrangement joins TRBV6-6 to TRBJ2-5; D perhaps matches TRBD2 (6 bases). V dropped 2 bases and J dropped 4 bases, with 14 bases sitting between them. CDR3 length: 15 amino acids. Germline CDR1 reads MNHNY; CDR2 reads SVGAGI (reference sequence). The CDR3 DNA reads TGTGCCAGCAGTTACGCGGAGGGGCTGTCAGAGACCCAGTACTTC. Translating gives CASSYAEGLSETQYF.

The chain has TRBV5-6 and TRBJ1-2; 10 bases are a match to TRBD1. Germline trimming cut 5 bases from V and 5 bases from J; bases unmatched to any gene: 12. This CDR3 region has 16 residues. Per germline, CDR1 SGHDT and CDR2 YYEEEE. The CDR3 nucleotides are TGTGCCAGCAGACCACTGGGGGACAGGGGAGGTTATGGCTACACCTTC. This translates into CASRPLGDRGGYGYTF. Full variable domain (missing parts from reference TRBV5-6 and TRBJ1-2): DAGVTQSPTHLIKTRGQQVTLRCSPKSGHDTVSWYQQALGQGPQFIFQYYEEEERQRGNFPDRFSGHQFPNYSSELNVNALLLGDSALYLCASRPLGDRGGYGYTFGSGTRLTVV.

About this clone: The junction shows a germline mismatch at one end, possibly a read error. V is TRBV11-2 and J is TRBJ2-3, with unresolved D. This CDR3 spans 14 amino acids. Germline V gene lookup returns CDR1 SGHAT and CDR2 FQNNGV. CDR3 nucleotide sequence: TGTGCCAGCAGCTTAGCCAGTTACACAGATACGCAATATTTT. This codes for CASSLASYTDTQYF. Full variable domain (missing parts from reference TRBV11-2 and TRBJ2-3): EAGVAQSPRYKIIEKRQSVAFWCNPISGHATLYWYQQILGQGPKLLIQFQNNGVVDDSQLPKDRFSAERLKGVDSTLKIQPAKLEDSAVYLCASSLASYTDTQYFGPGTRLTVL.

Only one count was recorded for this clone. The rearrangement joins TRBV4-1 to TRBJ2-5; 7 nucleotides line up with TRBD2. This CDR3 spans 15 amino acids. In germline, CDR1 is MGHRA, CDR2 YSYEKL. V trimming: 4 bases; J trimming: 3 bases; junction bases outside the gene matches: 8. This CDR3 reads CASSPGAGNKETQYF. CDR3 bases: TGCGCCAGCAGCCCAGGAGCGGGAAATAAAGAGACCCAGTACTTC.

The chain uses TRBV5-6 and TRBJ2-3, with D maybe TRBD2 (6 bases). The CDR3 is 17 amino acids. From germline, CDR1 is SGHDT and CDR2 YYEEEE. V lost 1 base and J 3 bases, leaving 18 bases between the germline ends. CDR3 sequence (DNA): TGTGCCAGCAGCTTGCGGGGACTCCCCAGAAGGACAGATACGCAGTATTTT. It specifies CASSLRGLPRRTDTQYF.

This sequence joins TRBV11-2 and TRBJ2-3, with 12 positions matching TRBD2. This CDR3 spans 16 amino acids. J gave up 1 base and V 3 bases, and 2 bases lay outside the gene matches. Germline-derived CDR1 and CDR2 are SGHAT and FQNNGV. The CDR3 protein is CASSFRLAGGTDTQYF. The CDR3 bases are TGTGCCAGCAGCTTTCGACTAGCGGGGGGCACAGATACGCAGTATTTT.

The chain is built from TRBV11-3 and TRBJ1-6; weak D call: TRBD1 (5 bases). The CDR3 runs 15 residues. Trimming removed 0 bases from V and 8 bases from J, with 11 bases in between. Per the germline V gene, CDR1 is SGHNT and CDR2 is YENEEA. The CDR3 nucleotides read TGTGCCAGCAGCTTAGAAGGAAAGGGGCATTCACCCCTCCACTTT. The encoded protein is CASSLEGKGHSPLHF.

This clone was recorded a few times. The V call is TRBV19, the J call TRBJ2-7; tentative D call: TRBD2 (5 bases). This CDR3 contains 15 residues. Trimming removed 2 bases at V and 2 bases at J, with 13 bases between. Germline V gene sequence: CDR1 LNHDA, CDR2 SQIVND (reference sequence). The DNA of the CDR3 is TGTGCCAGTAGTATATGGACTGTGGTAACCTACGAGCAGTACTTC. Translated: CASSIWTVVTYEQYF.

CDR3 nucleotides: TGCGCCAGCAGCTTGGATACTAGCCGCTCCTACGAGCAGTACTTC. Residues: CASSLDTSRSYEQYF. The chain employs TRBV5-1 and TRBJ2-7, with D tentatively TRBD2 (6 bases). The CDR3 is 15 amino acids. V was clipped by 0 bases and J by 0 bases, with 10 bases between them. Germline CDR1 and CDR2: SGHRS and YFSETQ.

This CDR3 is CASKRLNTDTQYF. The CDR3, as DNA: TGTGCCAGCAAACGGTTGAACACAGATACGCAGTATTTT. The genes are TRBV2 and TRBJ2-3; D not certain. V dropped 7 bases and J dropped 2 bases, with 10 bases sitting between them. There are 13 residues in the CDR3. Germline-derived CDR1 and CDR2 are SNHLY and FYNNEI.

The CDR3: CASSQESRGGETQYF. For the CDR3, the DNA is TGTGCCAGCAGCCAAGAGTCCAGGGGCGGTGAGACCCAGTACTTC. V and J are TRBV4-2 and TRBJ2-5, with a tentative D call TRBD1 (6 bases). The CDR3 sequence is 15 residues long. Germline-derived CDR1 and CDR2 are LGHNA and YNFKEQ. Trimming pared 0 bases from V and 5 bases from J, leaving 13 bases between.

This sequence joins TRBV11-2 and TRBJ1-4; TRBD1 matches 8 bases. Germline V gene sequence: CDR1 SGHAT, CDR2 FQNNGV. V lost 0 bases, J lost 7 bases, and 4 bases stayed unmatched. The CDR3 is made up of 15 amino acids. The CDR3 loop reads CASSLERTGPEKLFF. Written as DNA, the CDR3 is TGTGCCAGCAGCTTAGAAAGGACAGGGCCTGAAAAACTGTTTTTT.

The chain joins TRBV29-1 to TRBJ1-4; D remains ambiguous. This CDR3 has 13 residues. CDR1 is SQVTM and CDR2 is ANQGSEA in the germline V gene. Trimming took 6 bases from V and 0 from J, leaving 8 bases between them. CDR3 DNA: TGCAGCGTCGCTACTTCAACTAATGAAAAACTGTTTTTT. It translates to CSVATSTNEKLFF.